This TCR beta chain was profiled in a study of blood T cell repertoires in COVID-19. The method was immunoSEQ multiplex PCR; TCRdb's version includes in-frame clones alone and lacks a portion of them. The repertoire holds more than 150,000 clones, with approximately 82% as singletons. The CDR3 is 18 residues long. The V and J ends lost 1 base and 2 bases, in that order; junction bases with no gene match: 11. The germline V gene has CDR1 SGDLS and CDR2 YYNGEE. Sequencing input: peripheral blood. The sequence was collected from a woman aged 50 to 60 with acute or convalescent COVID-19. The chain links TRBV9 to TRBJ1-4, with TRBD1 matching over 7 bases. CDR3 sequence: CASSVKSGAGGTNEKLFF. The CDR3 bases are TGTGCCAGCAGCGTAAAATCGGGGGCAGGGGGGACTAATGAAAAACTGTTTTTT.